A selection of T cell receptor beta chains follows, all from one sample in a study of T cell changes during pregnancy in multiple sclerosis. The protocol was immunoSEQ multiplex PCR, while the TCRdb copy is restricted to in-frame clones and leaves out a portion. The profile shows over 50,000 clones, about 90% of them singletons. The input for sequencing was peripheral blood, taken in the first trimester of pregnancy. Source of these receptors: a female donor with multiple sclerosis, enrolled in a pregnancy study. Both conserved end residues are part of each CDR3. A D gene is named only where the DNA matches it firmly. Only some rows state a clone size, as once, few, many or a class for expanded clones.

d_call	v_call	clone_size	j_call	cdr3_aa	cdr3_nt
TRBD1	TRBV2	once	TRBJ1-1	CASKRQGDTEAFF	TGTGCCAGCAAAAGACAGGGAGACACTGAAGCTTTCTTT
TRBD1	TRBV7-2	-	TRBJ2-5	CASSSRDRGLATQYF	TGTGCCAGCAGCTCCCGGGACAGGGGATTAGCGACCCAGTACTTC
TRBD1	TRBV5-6	-	TRBJ2-7	CASSFRDRDSYEQYF	TGTGCCAGCAGCTTCCGGGACAGGGACTCCTACGAGCAGTACTTC
-	TRBV10-3	-	TRBJ2-2	CAIMRAGSGTGELFF	TGTGCCATCATGAGGGCGGGATCGGGCACCGGGGAGCTGTTTTTT
-	TRBV28	-	TRBJ2-7	CASSLGAWWTYEQYF	TGTGCCAGCAGTTTAGGGGCTTGGTGGACCTACGAGCAGTACTTC
TRBD1	TRBV18	-	TRBJ1-2	CASSPPDRANYGYTF	TGTGCCAGCTCACCACCGGACAGGGCTAACTATGGCTACACCTTC
-	TRBV5-1	-	TRBJ2-7	CASSLAGLTYEQYF	TGCGCCAGCAGCTTAGCAGGCTTGACCTACGAGCAGTACTTC
-	TRBV4-3	-	TRBJ2-7	CASSHSRDHEQYF	TGCGCCAGCAGCCACAGCAGGGATCACGAGCAGTACTTC
-	TRBV5-4	few	TRBJ1-1	CASSISAGLGTEAFF	TGTGCCAGCAGCATATCTGCAGGGCTCGGCACTGAAGCTTTCTTT
-	TRBV28	-	TRBJ2-7	CASSLTGTPYEQYF	TGTGCCAGCAGTTTAACAGGGACCCCCTACGAGCAGTACTTC
-	TRBV6-1	few	TRBJ1-5	CASSDNSNQPQHF	TGTGCCAGCAGTGATAATAGCAATCAGCCCCAGCATTTT
TRBD1	TRBV6-5	-	TRBJ2-5	CASMRTGQETQYF	TGTGCCAGCATGCGGACAGGACAAGAGACCCAGTACTTC
TRBD1	TRBV25-1	few	TRBJ1-1	CASTQQGAGTEAFF	TGTGCCAGCACACAACAGGGGGCCGGCACTGAAGCTTTCTTT
TRBD2	TRBV19	-	TRBJ2-1	CASSEAGAYNEQFF	TGTGCCAGTAGTGAGGCGGGGGCCTACAATGAGCAGTTCTTC
-	TRBV27	-	TRBJ2-7	CASSQRQGIHEQYF	TGTGCCAGCAGTCAGCGGCAGGGGATCCACGAGCAGTACTTC
TRBD2	TRBV10-3	-	TRBJ2-1	CAIMAGESNEQFF	TGTGCCATCATGGCGGGAGAAAGCAATGAGCAGTTCTTC
-	TRBV28	-	TRBJ1-5	CASSSPRQNQPQHF	TGTGCCAGCAGTTCCCCCAGACAGAATCAGCCCCAGCATTTT
TRBD2	TRBV15	-	TRBJ2-1	CATSRADGGSWNEQFF	TGTGCCACCAGCAGAGCGGATGGCGGGAGCTGGAATGAGCAGTTCTTC
-	TRBV19	-	TRBJ1-2	CASSIDKTGGYGYTF	TGTGCCAGTAGTATAGATAAGACAGGCGGATATGGCTACACCTTC
-	TRBV5-1	-	TRBJ2-3	CASSLSGNPTDTQYF	TGCGCCAGCAGCCTTAGCGGAAATCCCACAGATACGCAGTATTTT
TRBD1	TRBV7-9	few	TRBJ1-5	CASSLATGQGVPQHF	TGTGCCAGCAGCTTAGCAACGGGACAGGGTGTTCCCCAGCATTTT
TRBD2	TRBV11-2	-	TRBJ2-5	CASSLDFAGVGETQYF	TGTGCCAGCAGCTTAGATTTCGCGGGAGTAGGAGAGACCCAGTACTTC
TRBD2	TRBV27	once	TRBJ2-1	CASSSLAARDKQFF	TGTGCCAGCAGTTCACTAGCGGCTCGGGATAAGCAGTTCTTC
TRBD1	TRBV6-1	-	TRBJ2-7	CASSGAGTGVYEQYF	TGTGCCAGCAGTGGGGCCGGGACAGGGGTTTACGAGCAGTACTTC
TRBD1	TRBV5-5	-	TRBJ2-2	CASSLGDRVVRELFF	TGTGCCAGCAGCTTGGGGGACAGGGTTGTTCGGGAGCTGTTTTTT